The 27 T cell receptor beta chains below all came from one sample that was sequenced in a study of neurological immune-mediated disorders. The time point: technical triplicate 2. MiXCR, applied by TCRdb to the 5' RACE reads, yields one record per CDR3 protein. Counted here are more than 55,000 distinct CDR3 sequences, around 24% occurring once; the ten biggest clones make up about 4.3%. Specimen: PBMCs. Receptor source: a man aged 60 to 69 with HTLV-1-associated myelopathy (HAM/TSP).

In this sample, this clonotype turned up many times. The chain carries TRBV7-9 and TRBJ2-5, with TRBD1 matching 7 bases. Per germline, CDR1 SEHNR and CDR2 FQNEAQ (reference sequence). This CDR3 has 15 residues. Trimming cost V 2 bases and J 3 bases; bases outside gene matches: 6. CDR3 sequence (DNA): TGTGCCAGCAGCTTACCCTCCGGGACAGAAGAGACCCAGTACTTC. Protein: CASSLPSGTEETQYF.

This clonotype was recorded many times. The rearrangement uses TRBV5-1 and TRBJ2-1, with D unresolved. Per the germline V gene, CDR1 is SGHRS and CDR2 is YFSETQ. Trimming cost V 4 bases and J 2 bases, with 7 bases left between them. The CDR3 runs 13 residues. The CDR3 region is CASSEGTYNEQFF. CDR3 DNA sequence: TGCGCCAGCAGCGAAGGGACCTACAATGAGCAGTTCTTC.

This clonotype was detected many times. The V call is TRBV4-1, the J call TRBJ1-1, with D unclear. Trimming took off 2 bases at V and 10 bases at J, with 11 bases between the two ends. The germline CDR1 and CDR2 sequences are MGHRA and YSYEKL. The CDR3 is 12 residues long. CDR3 loop: CASSQYSGVAFF. CDR3 bases: TGCGCCAGCAGCCAATACAGCGGGGTAGCTTTCTTT.

The sample holds many counts of this clonotype. The J gene is TRBJ2-3, the V gene TRBV28; 12 bases align to TRBD2. This CDR3 is built from 21 residues. The germline V gene encodes CDR1 MDHEN and CDR2 SYDVKM. The V segment lost 5 bases and the J segment 0 bases; nucleotides outside the gene matches: 18. In nucleotides, the CDR3 is TGTGCCAGCAGTACGCTAAAGGGACTAGCGGGTTTCTTTTATAGCACAGATACGCAGTATTTT. Protein sequence: CASSTLKGLAGFFYSTDTQYF.

This clonotype was found many times. The chain is built from TRBV7-2 and TRBJ2-7; 10 bases map to TRBD2. Germline V gene lookup returns CDR1 SGHTA and CDR2 FQGNSA. Trimming cost V 5 bases and J 4 bases; bases outside gene matches: 5. The CDR3 contains 14 residues. The CDR3 DNA reads TGTGCCAGCAGCCGAACTAGCGGGGTATACGAGCAGTACTTC. It translates to CASSRTSGVYEQYF.

This clonotype appeared many times. The chain carries TRBV3-1 and TRBJ1-1, with 8 bases fitting TRBD1. J was trimmed by 4 bases and V by 7 bases; bases with no gene match: 8. This CDR3 region has 14 residues. Germline CDR1 LGHDT, CDR2 YNNKEL (reference sequence). CDR3 residues: CASTLGQGGTEAFF. The CDR3 nucleotides are TGTGCCAGCACCCTCGGACAGGGCGGCACTGAAGCTTTCTTT.

This clonotype has more than one count but fewer than ten. The rearrangement uses TRBV30 and TRBJ1-5; a weak D match, TRBD1 (6 bases). This CDR3 has 14 amino acids. V gave up 5 bases and J gave up 7 bases, with 18 bases separating them. Germline V gene sequence: CDR1 GTSNPN, CDR2 SVGIG (reference sequence). The CDR3 spells CAWSFTDREQPQHF. The CDR3 DNA reads TGTGCCTGGTCCTTTACGGACAGAGAACAGCCCCAGCATTTT.

Ten or more counts support this clonotype. This sequence joins TRBV5-1 and TRBJ1-1, with 7 positions matching TRBD1. Germline CDR1 reads SGHRS; CDR2 reads YFSETQ. J was trimmed by 1 base and V by 4 bases; bases with no gene match: 4. CDR3 length: 14 amino acids. CDR3 DNA sequence: TGCGCCAGCAGCGAACAGGGGCGGAACACTGAAGCTTTCTTT. Protein: CASSEQGRNTEAFF.

This clonotype was seen repeatedly, ten times or more. The rearrangement uses TRBV5-1 and TRBJ2-5; 9 bases align to TRBD2. The CDR3 has 15 amino acids. Losses at the gene ends were 0 bases for V and 6 bases for J; bases not matched to a gene: 6. The germline gives CDR1 SGHRS, CDR2 YFSETQ. CDR3 region: CASSLGSGRGKTQYF. Written as DNA, the CDR3 is TGCGCCAGCAGCTTGGGTAGCGGGAGAGGCAAGACCCAGTACTTC.

In this sample, this clonotype turned up many times. The chain carries TRBV24-1 and TRBJ1-2, with 9 bases identical to TRBD1. CDR1 and CDR2 (germline): KGHDR, SFDVKD. This CDR3 is built from 15 residues. V lost 9 bases, J lost 2 bases, and 9 bases stayed unmatched. The DNA of the CDR3 is TGTGCCACCTTCGGGGGACAGGGACAAAACTATGGCTACACCTTC. As protein: CATFGGQGQNYGYTF.

This clonotype was seen many times. The rearrangement joins TRBV15 to TRBJ2-7, with D hard to call. V dropped 0 bases and J dropped 3 bases, with 12 bases sitting between them. CDR3 length: 15 residues. The germline CDR1 and CDR2 sequences are LNHNV and YYDKDF (reference sequence). CDR3 loop: CATSREVLHHYEQYF. In DNA, the CDR3 is TGTGCCACCAGCAGAGAAGTCTTGCACCACTACGAGCAGTACTTC.

V and J are TRBV3-1 and TRBJ2-2; D remains ambiguous. Germline-derived CDR1 and CDR2 are LGHDT and YNNKEL (reference sequence). V was pared by 3 bases and J by 5 bases, with 13 bases between. The length of the CDR3 is 15 residues. CDR3 sequence reads: CASSHALGRTGELFF. CDR3 sequence (DNA): TGTGCCAGCAGCCATGCTTTAGGAAGGACCGGGGAGCTGTTTTTT.

The J gene is TRBJ2-1, the V gene TRBV29-1; no clear D. V lost 4 bases, J lost 5 bases, and 12 bases lay in between. The CDR3 loop spans 13 amino acids. The germline gives CDR1 SQVTM, CDR2 ANQGSEA. The DNA for the CDR3 is TGCAGCGTTGTGTCGATATTAAACAATGAGCAGTTCTTC. Protein: CSVVSILNNEQFF.

This clonotype showed up many times. The CDR3 bases are TGTGCCAGCAGCTACACTACAGGTGACGAGCAGTACTTC. Its translation: CASSYTTGDEQYF. The chain uses TRBV11-2 and TRBJ2-7; D is possibly TRBD1 (5 bases). From germline, CDR1 is SGHAT and CDR2 FQNNGV. This CDR3 region has 13 residues. Between the trimmed V and J ends, which lost 4 bases and 5 bases, there was a span of 12 bases.

The J gene is TRBJ2-4, the V gene TRBV12-3 or TRBV12-4; tentatively, D is TRBD1 (6 bases). This CDR3 has 16 residues. The V and J ends lost 2 bases and 2 bases respectively, with 13 bases between them. The CDR3 nucleotides are TGTGCCAGCAGTTTACATCAGGGGTGGACCAAAAACATTCAGTACTTC. Protein sequence: CASSLHQGWTKNIQYF.

This clonotype showed up many times. The rearrangement links TRBV7-9 to TRBJ2-7, with 7 bases lining up with TRBD2. Germline V gives CDR1 SEHNR, CDR2 FQNEAQ (reference sequence). This CDR3 spans 19 amino acids. V lost 6 bases and J lost 5; bases outside the gene matches: 25. The DNA of the CDR3 is TGTGCCAGCAGTGCCCCGAGAGGAGCGGGGAAGCACTGGTCCCACGAGCAGTACTTC. Its protein product is CASSAPRGAGKHWSHEQYF.

This chain connects TRBV5-1 to TRBJ2-5; 12 nucleotides line up with TRBD1. The V gene's germline CDR1 is SGHRS and CDR2 YFSETQ. The junction had 12 bases not matched to a gene; V was cut back by 7 bases and J by 5 bases. The CDR3 spans 16 residues. The CDR3, as DNA: TGCGCCAGCGGAGCCGGGACAGGGGGCGCCGGGGAGACCCAGTACTTC. Its translation: CASGAGTGGAGETQYF.

The chain is built from TRBV5-1 and TRBJ1-1; D is undetermined. CDR1 and CDR2 from the germline V gene are SGHRS and YFSETQ. CDR3 length: 13 amino acids. Trimming removed 4 bases at V and 4 bases at J, with 11 bases between. In DNA form, the CDR3 reads TGCGCCAGCAGCCGGGTAAAGTTCACTGAAGCTTTCTTT. Translation gives CASSRVKFTEAFF.

This rearrangement joins TRBV2 to TRBJ2-7; 7 bases align to TRBD2. The germline gives CDR1 SNHLY, CDR2 FYNNEI. The CDR3 covers 12 residues. Trimming removed 8 bases from V and 6 bases from J; junction bases left unmatched: 7. The CDR3 DNA reads TGTGCCAGCCTCCCGTCGGGGGGCGAGCAGTACTTC. Its protein product is CASLPSGGEQYF.

This clonotype qualifies as medium-sized. The chain is built from TRBV20-1 and TRBJ2-1, with TRBD2 matching 7 bases. The CDR3 has 16 residues. The germline V gene encodes CDR1 DFQATT and CDR2 SNEGSKA (reference sequence). The V and J ends lost 3 bases and 3 bases, in that order; junction bases with no gene match: 11. The CDR3: CSASLPGRESYNEQFF. The DNA of the CDR3 is TGCAGTGCTAGCCTCCCTGGGCGGGAGAGCTACAATGAGCAGTTCTTC.

In this sample, this clonotype turned up many times. The CDR3 sequence: CSVDVQGVKHTF. The CDR3 DNA reads as TGCAGCGTTGACGTGCAGGGGGTGAAACACACCTTC. The chain employs TRBV29-1 and TRBJ1-2; 7 bases line up with TRBD1. With V trimmed by 3 bases and J by 12 bases, 10 bases remained unmatched. CDR1 and CDR2 (germline): SQVTM, ANQGSEA. There are 12 residues in the CDR3.

This clonotype was recorded many times. The rearrangement uses TRBV4-1 and TRBJ2-3, with D uncertain. The CDR3 is 15 amino acids. CDR1 and CDR2 from the germline V gene are MGHRA and YSYEKL. V was pared by 0 bases and J by 0 bases, with 7 bases between. The CDR3 DNA reads TGCGCCAGCAGCCAAGATCGCCGGAGCACAGATACGCAGTATTTT. It is translated as CASSQDRRSTDTQYF.

In this sample, this clonotype turned up many times. The rearrangement uses TRBV6-1 and TRBJ2-5; D call uncertain. The CDR3 is made up of 14 amino acids. Germline V gene data show CDR1 as MNHNS and CDR2 as SASEGT. V lost 6 bases and J 3 bases, leaving 14 bases between the germline ends. The CDR3 is CASRPATFEETQYF. The CDR3 DNA sequence: TGTGCCAGCAGACCTGCGACGTTCGAAGAGACCCAGTACTTC.

This clonotype was seen repeatedly, ten times or more. The chain links TRBV6-2 or TRBV6-3 to TRBJ2-7, with D hard to call. CDR3 length: 12 residues. Per germline, CDR1 MNHEY and CDR2 SVGEGT. Trimming took off 2 bases at V and 4 bases at J, with 6 bases between the two ends. The CDR3 DNA reads as TGTGCCAGCAGTTACGGAAATTACGAGCAGTACTTC. This gives the protein CASSYGNYEQYF.

As regards this clonotype: At one of its ends the junction is not consistent with the germline gene, which may arise from a read error. This chain links TRBV6-2 or TRBV6-3 with TRBJ2-1; D unresolved. Germline CDR1 reads MNHEY; CDR2 reads SVGEGT. The length of the CDR3 is 13 residues. CDR3 coding DNA: TGTGCCAGCAGCTACCGTGACCTAAATGTGCAGTTCTTC. It translates to CASSYRDLNVQFF.

Comment on this clonotype: In this CDR3 the conserved last residue, phenylalanine or tryptophan, is missing, so a read error is likely. The rearrangement links TRBV10-3 to TRBJ2-5; TRBD2 matches 7 bases. CDR1 is ENHRY and CDR2 is SYGVKD in the germline V gene. CDR3 length: 16 amino acids. Unmatched junction bases numbered 9, after V lost 3 bases and J lost 2 bases. CDR3 DNA: TGTGCCATCAGTGAACCCCTGGGGAGGGAACAAGAGACCCAGTACTAC. Encoded protein: CAISEPLGREQETQYY.

This clonotype has ten or more counts. V is TRBV7-2 and J is TRBJ2-5; 10 nucleotides align to TRBD2. V was pared by 6 bases and J by 4 bases, with 11 bases of the junction left unmatched. Germline V gives CDR1 SGHTA, CDR2 FQGNSA. The CDR3 spans 16 residues. CDR3: CASRPQGLAGVETQYF. The CDR3 DNA sequence: TGTGCCAGCAGACCCCAAGGGCTAGCGGGAGTAGAGACCCAGTACTTC.